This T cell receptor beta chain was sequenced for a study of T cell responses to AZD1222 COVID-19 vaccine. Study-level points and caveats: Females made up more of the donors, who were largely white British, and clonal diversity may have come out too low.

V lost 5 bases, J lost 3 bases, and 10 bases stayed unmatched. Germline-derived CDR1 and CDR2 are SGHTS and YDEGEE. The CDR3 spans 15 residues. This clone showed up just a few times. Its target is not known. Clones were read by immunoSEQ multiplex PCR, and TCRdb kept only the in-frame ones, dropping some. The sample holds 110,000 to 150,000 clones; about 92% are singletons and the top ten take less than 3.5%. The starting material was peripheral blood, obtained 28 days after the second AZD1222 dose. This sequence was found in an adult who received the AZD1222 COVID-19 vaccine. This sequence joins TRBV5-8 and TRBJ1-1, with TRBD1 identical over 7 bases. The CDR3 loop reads CASRFGDSMYTEAFF. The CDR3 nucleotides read TGTGCCAGCAGGTTTGGGGACAGCATGTACACTGAAGCTTTCTTT. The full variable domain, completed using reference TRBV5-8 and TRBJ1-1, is EAGVTQSPTHLIKTRGQQATLRCSPISGHTSVYWYQQALGLGLQFLLWYDEGEERNRGNFPPRFSGRQFPNYSSELNVNALELEDSALYLCASRFGDSMYTEAFFGQGTRLTVV.